These 32 T cell receptor beta chains share one sample of origin, sequenced in a study of OX40 agonist ivuxolimab in advanced cancers. Repertoires were generated with immunoSEQ multiplex PCR, while TCRdb's copy carries only in-frame clones and drops some. The table lists over 45,000 clones, approximately 90% of them singletons. The material was CD4+ or CD8+ T cells sorted from blood, obtained in a trial of the OX40 agonist ivuxolimab. The receptors here all came from an adult with an advanced solid tumor such as melanoma, head and neck, liver or kidney cancer.

The chain combines TRBV7-9 with TRBJ2-1; 12 nucleotides agree with TRBD1. The CDR3 sequence is 16 residues long. The germline gives CDR1 SEHNR, CDR2 FQNEAQ (reference sequence). V shed 5 bases, J shed 8 bases, and the junction held 10 bases outside the gene matches. The chain's CDR3 is CASSPGVGQGADEQFF. CDR3 bases: TGTGCCAGCAGCCCAGGGGTGGGACAGGGGGCGGATGAGCAGTTCTTC.

CDR3 loop: CASSDTVSTDTQYF. The CDR3 DNA sequence: TGTGCCAGCAGTGACACTGTCAGCACAGATACGCAGTATTTT. The chain has TRBV2 and TRBJ2-3, with D unclear. The V and J ends lost 3 bases and 0 bases respectively, with 7 bases between them. In germline, CDR1 is SNHLY, CDR2 FYNNEI. There are 14 residues in the CDR3.

J is TRBJ2-1 and V is TRBV5-4, with D unclear. The germline V gene encodes CDR1 SGHNT and CDR2 YYREEE (reference sequence). This CDR3 is built from 13 residues. Deletions cut 1 base from V and 9 bases from J, with 11 bases between. CDR3 coding DNA: TGTGCCAGCAGCTTGCTAGGGTCGGGTGAGCAGTTCTTC. Translating it yields CASSLLGSGEQFF. The full variable domain, with the rest looked up from reference TRBV5-4 and TRBJ2-1, is ETGVTQSPTHLIKTRGQQVTLRCSSQSGHNTVSWYQQALGQGPQFIFQYYREEENGRGNFPPRFSGLQFPNYSSELNVNALELDDSALYLCASSLLGSGEQFFGPGTRLTVL.

The chain carries TRBV5-6 and TRBJ1-3, with 10 positions matching TRBD1. V lost 3 bases to trimming and J lost 2 bases; unmatched junction nucleotides: 14. This CDR3 has 19 amino acids. The germline V gene has CDR1 SGHDT and CDR2 YYEEEE. The CDR3 reads CASSSPFRDRGSAGNTIYF. CDR3 bases: TGTGCCAGCAGCTCGCCGTTTCGGGACAGGGGATCGGCTGGAAACACCATATATTTT.

The chain couples TRBV19 to TRBJ2-2, with TRBD1 as a possible D gene (5 bases). This CDR3 comprises 14 residues. V shed 9 bases and J shed 5 bases, with 16 bases lying between them. The germline gives CDR1 LNHDA, CDR2 SQIVND (reference sequence). The CDR3 DNA reads TGTGCCAGATGGACGGGTGGGGCGACCGGGGAGCTGTTTTTT. This encodes CARWTGGATGELFF.

The chain uses TRBV9 and TRBJ2-5; D remains ambiguous. Germline V lookup: CDR1 SGDLS, CDR2 YYNGEE. The length of the CDR3 is 15 residues. Trimming removed 3 bases from V and 5 bases from J, with 17 bases in between. The CDR3 here is CASSAPGSVGETQYF. Written as DNA, the CDR3 is TGTGCCAGCAGCGCCCCGGGCAGTGTTGGGGAGACCCAGTACTTC.

The genes are TRBV13 and TRBJ1-6; the D gene is possibly TRBD1 (5 bases). Germline CDR1 reads PRHDT; CDR2 reads FYEKMQ (reference sequence). The CDR3 spans 14 residues. Trimming stripped 0 bases from V and 9 bases from J, with 9 bases between. The DNA for the CDR3 is TGTGCCAGCAGCTTAGGACAGGCTACTTCACCCCTCCACTTT. Translated: CASSLGQATSPLHF.

Comments on this clone: This sample also contains other DNA sequences that code for the same CDR3. The chain is built from TRBV7-2 and TRBJ2-1; 11 positions agree with TRBD2. CDR3 length: 15 residues. From germline, CDR1 is SGHTA and CDR2 FQGNSA. Germline trimming cut 5 bases from V and 2 bases from J; bases unmatched to any gene: 2. The CDR3 region has the DNA TGTGCCAGCAGCAGGACTAGCGGGCCCTACAATGAGCAGTTCTTC. Its translation: CASSRTSGPYNEQFF.

The V call is TRBV19, the J call TRBJ2-1; 13 bases fit TRBD2. V was pared by 5 bases and J by 8 bases, with 6 bases of the junction left unmatched. Germline V gene lookup returns CDR1 LNHDA and CDR2 SQIVND (reference sequence). The CDR3 has 15 amino acids. The CDR3: CASSWTSGRMDEQFF. DNA for the CDR3: TGTGCCAGTAGTTGGACTAGCGGGAGAATGGATGAGCAGTTCTTC.

The chain links TRBV6-1 to TRBJ2-7; 7 nucleotides agree with TRBD1. The length of the CDR3 is 15 residues. Looked up from germline, CDR1 is MNHNS and CDR2 is SASEGT. Trimming took 6 bases from V and 0 from J; bases not matched to a gene: 8. CDR3 loop: CASRPGTESSYEQYF. CDR3 coding DNA: TGTGCCAGCAGGCCCGGGACAGAGAGCTCCTACGAGCAGTACTTC.

The chain has TRBV9 and TRBJ2-1; perhaps TRBD2 as D (6 bases). Germline V CDR1 and CDR2: SGDLS, YYNGEE. The germline V and J ends were trimmed by 2 bases and 6 bases, with 12 bases remaining between them. CDR3 length: 14 residues. Here the CDR3 reads CASSVLGGANEQFF. CDR3 nucleotide sequence: TGTGCCAGCAGCGTTCTTGGCGGGGCCAATGAGCAGTTCTTC.

The sample holds one count of this clone. J is TRBJ1-1 and V is TRBV21-1. TRBV21-1 is an annotated pseudogene. This CDR3 region has 11 residues. CDR3 nucleotide sequence: TGTGCCAGCAGCAACCCTGTCCCCCTCGGGTTT. It encodes CASSNPVPLGF.

The chain carries TRBV4-1 and TRBJ2-5; 10 bases line up with TRBD1. The CDR3 contains 15 residues. V trimming: 4 bases; J trimming: 4 bases; junction bases outside the gene matches: 6. Germline values: CDR1 MGHRA, CDR2 YSYEKL. The CDR3, as DNA: TGCGCCAGCAGCCCCACGGGACAGGGGACAGAGACCCAGTACTTC. It codes for CASSPTGQGTETQYF.

The chain is built from TRBV11-2 and TRBJ2-7; 11 positions match TRBD2. The CDR3 contains 15 residues. CDR1 is SGHAT, CDR2 FQNNGV, per germline. Trimming at V came to 4 bases and at J to 4 bases, leaving 6 bases not matched to a gene. The CDR3: CASSSTSGKIYEQYF. The CDR3 coding sequence is TGTGCCAGCAGCTCGACTAGCGGGAAAATTTACGAGCAGTACTTC.

This clone was seen a handful of times. The J gene is TRBJ1-2, the V gene TRBV6-5; 7 bases line up with TRBD1. Germline V gene sequence: CDR1 MNHEY, CDR2 SVGAGI. With 0 bases clipped from V and 2 bases from J, the junction kept 6 bases outside the gene matches. The CDR3 sequence is 16 residues long. The CDR3 region is CASSYSPQGENYGYTF. As DNA, the CDR3 is TGTGCCAGCAGTTACTCTCCCCAGGGGGAAAACTATGGCTACACCTTC.

The chain is built from TRBV5-5 and TRBJ2-7, with D possibly called TRBD1 or TRBD2 (5 bases each). In germline, CDR1 is SGHKS, CDR2 YYEKEE (reference sequence). V lost 5 bases and J lost 0, with 12 bases in between. This CDR3 comprises 14 residues. The CDR3 DNA is TGTGCCAGCAGTGCCGGGACCCACTCCTACGAGCAGTACTTC. It is translated as CASSAGTHSYEQYF. The whole variable domain, filled in from reference TRBV5-5 and TRBJ2-7, reads DAGVTQSPTHLIKTRGQQVTLRCSPISGHKSVSWYQQVLGQGPQFIFQYYEKEERGRGNFPDRFSARQFPNYSSELNVNALLLGDSALYLCASSAGTHSYEQYFGPGTRLTVT.

The V and J genes are TRBV7-9 and TRBJ2-7; D gene ambiguous. The CDR3 consists of 12 residues. Germline CDR1 SEHNR, CDR2 FQNEAQ (reference sequence). Trimming left V 5 bases short and J 7 bases short, with 12 bases between. CDR3 nucleotide sequence: TGTGCCAGCAGCCGGGTCAACGGGGAGCAGTACTTC. Translation gives CASSRVNGEQYF.

The V and J genes are TRBV29-1 and TRBJ1-1; D gene ambiguous. V was cut by 4 bases and J by 4 bases, with 7 bases left in between. Germline CDR1 is SQVTM and CDR2 is ANQGSEA. CDR3 length: 11 residues. The CDR3: CSVGLGTEAFF. CDR3 nucleotide sequence: TGCAGCGTTGGATTGGGCACTGAAGCTTTCTTT.

This chain links TRBV20-1 with TRBJ2-7; D is unresolved. This CDR3 comprises 10 residues. Germline CDR1 is DFQATT and CDR2 is SNEGSKA (reference sequence). With 3 bases removed from V and 4 bases from J, the gap between germline ends came to 4 bases. This chain's CDR3 is CSASDYEQYF. The CDR3 DNA is TGCAGTGCTAGCGATTACGAGCAGTACTTC.

This chain links TRBV5-4 with TRBJ1-6; TRBD1 aligns across 7 bases. CDR1 is SGHNT, CDR2 YYREEE, per germline (reference sequence). Trimming removed 3 bases from V and 5 bases from J; junction bases left unmatched: 11. The CDR3 contains 17 residues. The CDR3, as DNA: TGTGCCAGCAGCTGGCCAACTCCAGGGGGACATAATTCACCCCTCCACTTT. Its protein is CASSWPTPGGHNSPLHF.

The rearrangement uses TRBV27 and TRBJ2-7; 10 bases line up with TRBD1. The CDR3 sequence is 14 residues long. From germline, CDR1 is MNHEY and CDR2 SMNVEV (reference sequence). The V and J ends lost 2 bases and 4 bases, in that order; junction bases with no gene match: 2. CDR3 coding DNA: TGTGCCAGCAGTTTAAGGGGACAGGGGTACGAGCAGTACTTC. Translation: CASSLRGQGYEQYF.

J is TRBJ2-3 and V is TRBV11-2; the D gene is possibly TRBD2 (7 bases). The CDR3 extends over 17 amino acids. Germline V gene sequence: CDR1 SGHAT, CDR2 FQNNGV. The V end was cut by 0 bases, the J end by 1 base, with 14 bases between. This chain's CDR3 is CASSLEVGGLGTDTQYF. CDR3 in DNA: TGTGCCAGCAGCTTAGAAGTGGGGGGGCTTGGCACAGATACGCAGTATTTT.

The genes are TRBV19 and TRBJ2-1; D might be TRBD2 (6 bases). With 3 bases removed from V and 10 bases from J, the gap between germline ends came to 16 bases. Germline V lookup: CDR1 LNHDA, CDR2 SQIVND (reference sequence). The CDR3 contains 14 residues. Here the CDR3 DNA reads TGTGCCAGTAGTATTTATAGCGGATCTTGGGAGCAGTTCTTC. The encoded protein is CASSIYSGSWEQFF.

The rearrangement joins TRBV7-3 to TRBJ2-2; no definite D call. The CDR3 sequence is 15 residues long. Trimming cost V 7 bases and J 0 bases, with 12 bases left between them. Germline V gives CDR1 SGHTA, CDR2 FQGTGA. The chain's CDR3 is CASIERLPNTGELFF. CDR3 bases: TGTGCCAGCATCGAGAGACTCCCGAACACCGGGGAGCTGTTTTTT.

The CDR3 nucleotides are TGTGCCAGCAGTGAGACTTCGCATTATGGCTACACCTTC. Protein product: CASSETSHYGYTF. The chain recombines TRBV2 with TRBJ1-2; D is ambiguous. CDR1 and CDR2 (germline): SNHLY, FYNNEI. The CDR3 totals 13 residues. The V end was cut by 3 bases, the J end by 5 bases, with 10 bases between.

CDR3 sequence: CASTTSPEAFF. The CDR3 DNA reads as TGTGCCAGCACAACGTCCCCTGAAGCTTTCTTT. This chain links TRBV7-9 with TRBJ1-1; D remains unclear. Germline loops: CDR1 SEHNR, CDR2 FQNEAQ (reference sequence). Trimming left V 7 bases short and J 6 bases short, with 9 bases between. The CDR3 runs 11 residues.

The rearrangement links TRBV6-1 to TRBJ1-1; the D is unclear. Germline loops: CDR1 MNHNS, CDR2 SASEGT. CDR3 length: 11 residues. Trimming stripped 5 bases from V and 6 bases from J, with 7 bases between. As DNA, the CDR3 is TGTGCCAGCAGTTATGGACCTGAAGCTTTCTTT. Protein sequence: CASSYGPEAFF.

This clone has just a few counts. This sequence joins TRBV6-1 and TRBJ1-2; D may be TRBD1 (6 bases). CDR1 is MNHNS, CDR2 SASEGT, per germline. The V gene lost 7 bases and the J gene lost 4 bases, with 10 bases spanning the gap. This CDR3 has 12 residues. The CDR3 DNA follows: TGTGCCAGCACGGACAGCCTCTATGGCTACACCTTC. Protein sequence: CASTDSLYGYTF.

V usage is TRBV30 and J usage is TRBJ2-7; D gene uncertain. This CDR3 is 15 amino acids long. Looked up from germline, CDR1 is GTSNPN and CDR2 is SVGIG (reference sequence). Trimming pared 2 bases from V and 2 bases from J, leaving 16 bases between. As DNA, the CDR3 is TGTGCCTGGAGTCTCCCGCGGCAAGGCACCTACGAGCAGTACTTC. Encoded protein: CAWSLPRQGTYEQYF.

The V gene is TRBV7-9, the J gene TRBJ2-7, with D maybe TRBD2 (6 bases). V lost 5 bases and J lost 5, with 16 bases in between. CDR3 length: 14 amino acids. Germline V gene lookup returns CDR1 SEHNR and CDR2 FQNEAQ (reference sequence). CDR3 sequence (DNA): TGTGCCAGCAGCCCAATTGGTGGAGGGCACGAGCAGTACTTC. Translated: CASSPIGGGHEQYF.

This clone was counted once. The V and J genes are TRBV19 and TRBJ2-7; no clear D. This CDR3 comprises 15 residues. The germline V gene encodes CDR1 LNHDA and CDR2 SQIVND (reference sequence). V lost 4 bases and J lost 4, with 17 bases in between. DNA for the CDR3: TGTGCCAGTAGTACCGGCCTCACCGTCATATACGAGCAGTACTTC. This gives the protein CASSTGLTVIYEQYF.

The V call is TRBV2, the J call TRBJ1-2; no reliable D call. CDR1 and CDR2 from the germline V gene are SNHLY and FYNNEI. The CDR3 consists of 11 residues. V shed 4 bases and J shed 8 bases, with 8 bases lying between them. The DNA for the CDR3 is TGTGCCAGCAGTGGACACTCCGGCTACACCTTC. Encoded protein: CASSGHSGYTF.